The 14 T cell receptor beta chains below all came from one sample that was sequenced in a study of T cell responses to AZD1222 COVID-19 vaccine. Profiled with immunoSEQ multiplex PCR; TCRdb holds only in-frame clones, not every one. The sample has about 70,000 clones, around 89% seen once. Specimen: peripheral blood, collected 28 days after the second dose of the MenACWY control vaccine. The source is an adult who received the MenACWY meningococcal vaccine as a control.

This sequence joins TRBV7-2 and TRBJ2-1, with D tentatively TRBD2 (6 bases). The V and J ends lost 5 bases and 3 bases respectively, with 20 bases between them. The CDR3 totals 17 residues. Looked up from germline, CDR1 is SGHTA and CDR2 is FQGNSA. The CDR3 sequence is CASSPFPGGGIYNEQFF. The CDR3 coding sequence is TGTGCCAGCAGCCCCTTTCCGGGTGGCGGGATCTACAATGAGCAGTTCTTC. The full variable domain, in which reference TRBV7-2 and TRBJ2-1 provide the parts outside the CDR3, is GAGVSQSPSNKVTEKGKDVELRCDPISGHTALYWYRQSLGQGLEFLIYFQGNSAPDKSGLPSDRFSAERTGGSVSTLTIQRTQQEDSAVYLCASSPFPGGGIYNEQFFGPGTRLTVL.

This chain joins TRBV7-9 and TRBJ2-1; D gene uncertain. Trimming cost V 3 bases and J 5 bases, with 11 bases left between them. The CDR3 covers 14 residues. CDR1 and CDR2 (germline): SEHNR, FQNEAQ (reference sequence). Here the CDR3 reads CASSFGQWNNEQFF. CDR3 nucleotide sequence: TGTGCCAGCAGCTTCGGGCAGTGGAACAATGAGCAGTTCTTC.

V usage is TRBV19 and J usage is TRBJ2-7; D is ambiguous. This CDR3 is built from 15 residues. The V and J ends lost 2 bases and 0 bases respectively, with 11 bases between them. Germline CDR1 LNHDA, CDR2 SQIVND (reference sequence). Here the CDR3 reads CASSIRAESSYEQYF. The CDR3 DNA reads TGTGCCAGTAGTATAAGGGCGGAGAGCTCCTACGAGCAGTACTTC.

For this clone: Other DNA sequences in this specimen translate into the identical CDR3. The chain links TRBV28 to TRBJ2-7; D unclear. Germline V gives CDR1 MDHEN, CDR2 SYDVKM. This CDR3 is built from 12 residues. V was trimmed by 2 bases and J by 4 bases, leaving 6 bases between them. The CDR3 here is CASSLLGYEQYF. The CDR3, as DNA: TGTGCCAGCAGTTTACTGGGGTACGAGCAGTACTTC.

The genes are TRBV7-9 and TRBJ1-1; TRBD1 matches 9 bases. The germline V gene has CDR1 SEHNR and CDR2 FQNEAQ (reference sequence). The CDR3 totals 15 residues. Losses at the gene ends were 2 bases for V and 3 bases for J; bases not matched to a gene: 4. CDR3 residues: CASSLTDRGDTEAFF. In DNA form, the CDR3 reads TGTGCCAGCAGCTTAACTGACAGGGGGGACACTGAAGCTTTCTTT.

V gene TRBV3-1 (or the pseudogene TRBV3-2) combines with J gene TRBJ1-5; no definite D call. V lost 0 bases, J lost 7 bases, and 7 bases lay in between. This CDR3 spans 13 amino acids. CDR1 and CDR2 (germline): LGHDT, YNNKEL (reference sequence). This CDR3 is CASSQDGEQPQHF. The CDR3 DNA follows: TGTGCCAGCAGCCAAGATGGCGAGCAGCCCCAGCATTTT.

The genes are TRBV9 and TRBJ1-2, with TRBD1 matching over 7 bases. The CDR3 has 15 amino acids. Germline CDR1 and CDR2: SGDLS and YYNGEE. J gave up 2 bases and V 0 bases, and 4 bases lay outside the gene matches. CDR3 coding DNA: TGTGCCAGCAGCGTAGCGCCAGGGGGGAACTATGGCTACACCTTC. It translates to CASSVAPGGNYGYTF.

This CDR3 reads CASGIDRDRGSVAFF. CDR3 nucleotide sequence: TGCGCCAGCGGAATCGACCGGGACAGGGGGTCGGTAGCTTTCTTT. V usage is TRBV23-1 and J usage is TRBJ1-1; TRBD1 matches 11 bases. TRBV23-1 is placed among ORFs of uncertain function. This CDR3 is built from 15 residues. V gave up 8 bases and J gave up 10 bases; unmatched junction bases: 15.

This clone appeared a single time. CDR3 sequence reads: CAISEGTPNSPLHF. The CDR3 DNA is TGTGCCATCAGTGAAGGGACACCTAATTCACCCCTCCACTTT. The gene calls are TRBV10-3 and TRBJ1-6; D perhaps matches TRBD1 (6 bases). The CDR3 loop spans 14 amino acids. The V end was cut by 3 bases, the J end by 6 bases, with 9 bases between. Germline assignment: CDR1 ENHRY and CDR2 SYGVKD.

This sequence joins TRBV28 and TRBJ2-7, with 8 bases lining up with TRBD1. V was pared by 4 bases and J by 5 bases, with 7 bases of the junction left unmatched. The V gene's germline CDR1 is MDHEN and CDR2 SYDVKM. This CDR3 is 14 amino acids long. The CDR3 coding sequence is TGTGCCAGCAGTTCCACCGGGACAGGAAACGAGCAGTACTTC. Translating gives CASSSTGTGNEQYF.

This chain connects TRBV5-6 to TRBJ1-2, with D maybe TRBD1 (5 bases). CDR3 size: 14 residues. Trimming shortened V by 1 base and J by 2 bases, and 9 bases separated the two germline ends. The germline V gene encodes CDR1 SGHDT and CDR2 YYEEEE. The CDR3, as DNA: TGTGCCAGCAGCTTGACGGGACGGAACTATGGCTACACCTTC. As protein: CASSLTGRNYGYTF.

V usage is TRBV5-4 and J usage is TRBJ2-3, with 7 bases identical to TRBD2. Germline assignment: CDR1 SGHNT and CDR2 YYREEE (reference sequence). The CDR3 contains 15 residues. Trimming cost V 1 base and J 3 bases; bases outside gene matches: 5. The CDR3 bases are TGTGCCAGCAGCTTGCGTCTAGCGGAAACAGATACGCAGTATTTT. The encoded protein is CASSLRLAETDTQYF. The full variable domain, rest sourced from reference TRBV5-4 and TRBJ2-3, is ETGVTQSPTHLIKTRGQQVTLRCSSQSGHNTVSWYQQALGQGPQFIFQYYREEENGRGNFPPRFSGLQFPNYSSELNVNALELDDSALYLCASSLRLAETDTQYFGPGTRLTVL.

The table lists this clone with a count of one. The J gene is TRBJ1-4, the V gene TRBV3-1 (or the pseudogene TRBV3-2); D may be TRBD1 (5 bases). The length of the CDR3 is 15 residues. Germline lookup yields CDR1 LGHDT and CDR2 YNNKEL (reference sequence). V dropped 0 bases and J dropped 7 bases, with 12 bases sitting between them. The CDR3 protein is CASSQDLATGEKLFF. For the CDR3, the DNA is TGTGCCAGCAGCCAAGATTTGGCAACAGGTGAAAAACTGTTTTTT.

The rearrangement links TRBV20-1 to TRBJ2-7, with TRBD2 matching 7 bases. From germline, CDR1 is DFQATT and CDR2 SNEGSKA (reference sequence). The CDR3 spans 15 residues. V trimming: 3 bases; J trimming: 3 bases; junction bases outside the gene matches: 11. CDR3 protein: CSASFPSGDYYEQYF. In DNA form, the CDR3 reads TGCAGTGCTAGTTTCCCTAGCGGAGATTACTACGAGCAGTACTTC.